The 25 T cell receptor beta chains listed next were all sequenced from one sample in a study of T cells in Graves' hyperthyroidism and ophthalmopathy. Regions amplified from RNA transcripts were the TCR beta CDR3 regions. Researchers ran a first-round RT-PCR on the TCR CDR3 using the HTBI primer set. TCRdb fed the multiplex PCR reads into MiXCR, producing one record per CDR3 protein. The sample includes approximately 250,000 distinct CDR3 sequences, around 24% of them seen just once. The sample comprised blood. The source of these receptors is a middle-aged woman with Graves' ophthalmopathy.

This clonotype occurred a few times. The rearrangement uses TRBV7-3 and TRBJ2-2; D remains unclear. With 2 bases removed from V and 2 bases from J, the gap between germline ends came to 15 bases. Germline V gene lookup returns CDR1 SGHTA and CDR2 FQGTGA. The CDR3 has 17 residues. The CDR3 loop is CASSLQGGNLNTGELFF. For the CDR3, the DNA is TGTGCCAGCAGCTTACAAGGCGGAAACCTAAACACCGGGGAGCTGTTTTTT.

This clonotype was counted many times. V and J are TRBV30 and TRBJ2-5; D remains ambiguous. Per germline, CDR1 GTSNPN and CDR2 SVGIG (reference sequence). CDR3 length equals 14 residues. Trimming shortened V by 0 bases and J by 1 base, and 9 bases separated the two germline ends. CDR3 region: CAWSVWRPQETQYF. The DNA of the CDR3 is TGTGCCTGGAGTGTATGGCGTCCCCAAGAGACCCAGTACTTC.

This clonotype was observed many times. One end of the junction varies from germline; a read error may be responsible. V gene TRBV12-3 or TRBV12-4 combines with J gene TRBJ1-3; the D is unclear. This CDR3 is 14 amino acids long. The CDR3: CASSLSPSENTIYF. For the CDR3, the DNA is TGTGCCAGCAGTTTATCCCCCTCTGAAAACACCATATATTTT.

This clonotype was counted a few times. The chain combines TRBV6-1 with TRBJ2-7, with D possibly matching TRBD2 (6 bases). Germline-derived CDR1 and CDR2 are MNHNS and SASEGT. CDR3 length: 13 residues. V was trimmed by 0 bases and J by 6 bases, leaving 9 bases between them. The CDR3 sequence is CASSEASEGEQYF. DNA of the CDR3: TGTGCCAGCAGTGAAGCATCGGAGGGCGAGCAGTACTTC.

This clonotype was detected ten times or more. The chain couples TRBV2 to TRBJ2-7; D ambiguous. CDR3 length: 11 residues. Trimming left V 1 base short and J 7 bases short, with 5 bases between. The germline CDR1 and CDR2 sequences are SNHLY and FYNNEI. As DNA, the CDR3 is TGTGCCAGCAGTGAAGTACGGGAGCAGTACTTC. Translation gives CASSEVREQYF.

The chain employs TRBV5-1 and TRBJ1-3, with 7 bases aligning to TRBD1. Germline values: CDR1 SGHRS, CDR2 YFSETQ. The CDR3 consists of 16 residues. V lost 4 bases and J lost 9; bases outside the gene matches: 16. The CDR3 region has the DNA TGCGCCAGCAGCCCGGGACAGACCTTCTCTCTGTCCACCATATATTTT. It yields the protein CASSPGQTFSLSTIYF. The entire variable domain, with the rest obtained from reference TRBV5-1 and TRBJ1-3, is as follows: KAGVTQTPRYLIKTRGQQVTLSCSPISGHRSVSWYQQTPGQGLQFLFEYFSETQRNKGNFPGRFSGRQFSNSRSEMNVSTLELGDSALYLCASSPGQTFSLSTIYFGEGSWLTVV.

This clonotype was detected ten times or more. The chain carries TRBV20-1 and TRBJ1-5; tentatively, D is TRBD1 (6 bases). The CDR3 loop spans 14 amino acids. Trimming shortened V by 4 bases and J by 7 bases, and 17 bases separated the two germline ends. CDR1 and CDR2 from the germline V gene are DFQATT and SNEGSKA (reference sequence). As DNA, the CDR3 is TGCAGTGCTACTGGAACAGGGAACGGGCAGCCCCAGCATTTT. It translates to CSATGTGNGQPQHF.

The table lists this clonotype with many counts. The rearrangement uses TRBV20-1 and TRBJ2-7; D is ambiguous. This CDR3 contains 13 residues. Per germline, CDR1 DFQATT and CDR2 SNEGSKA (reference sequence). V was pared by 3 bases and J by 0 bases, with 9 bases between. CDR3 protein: CSASPDGSYEQYF. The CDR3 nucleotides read TGCAGTGCTAGCCCGGACGGCTCCTACGAGCAGTACTTC.

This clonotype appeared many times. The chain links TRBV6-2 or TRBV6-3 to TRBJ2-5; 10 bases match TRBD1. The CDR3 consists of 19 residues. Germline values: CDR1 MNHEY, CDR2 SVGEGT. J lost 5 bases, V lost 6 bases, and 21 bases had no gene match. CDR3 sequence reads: CASSSPRRGDRGQWETQYF. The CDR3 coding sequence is TGTGCCAGCAGCTCCCCCCGTCGAGGGGACAGGGGTCAATGGGAGACCCAGTACTTC.

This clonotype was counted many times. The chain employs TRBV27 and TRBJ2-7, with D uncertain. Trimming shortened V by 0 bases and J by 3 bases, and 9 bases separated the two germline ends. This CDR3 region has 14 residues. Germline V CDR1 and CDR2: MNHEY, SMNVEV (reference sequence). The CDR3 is CASSLSALGYEQYF. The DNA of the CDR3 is TGTGCCAGCAGTTTATCCGCCCTCGGCTACGAGCAGTACTTC.

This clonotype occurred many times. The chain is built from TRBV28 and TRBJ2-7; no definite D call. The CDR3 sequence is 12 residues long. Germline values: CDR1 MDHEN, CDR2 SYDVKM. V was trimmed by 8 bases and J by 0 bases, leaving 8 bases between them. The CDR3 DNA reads TGTGCCAGCCGAGCTAGCTCCTACGAGCAGTACTTC. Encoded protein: CASRASSYEQYF.

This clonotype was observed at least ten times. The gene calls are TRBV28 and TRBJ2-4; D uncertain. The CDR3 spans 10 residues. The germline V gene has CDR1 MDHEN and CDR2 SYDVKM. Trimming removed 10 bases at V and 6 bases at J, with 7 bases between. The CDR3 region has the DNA TGTGCCACTCGCCGAAACATTCAGTACTTC. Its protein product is CATRRNIQYF.

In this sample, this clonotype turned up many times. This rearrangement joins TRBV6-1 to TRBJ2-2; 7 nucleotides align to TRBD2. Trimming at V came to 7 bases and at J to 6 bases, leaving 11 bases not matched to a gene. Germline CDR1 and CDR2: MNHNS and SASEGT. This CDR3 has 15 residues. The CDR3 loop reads CASTRLRESAGELFF. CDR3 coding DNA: TGTGCCAGCACCCGCTTGCGGGAGTCGGCCGGGGAGCTGTTTTTT.

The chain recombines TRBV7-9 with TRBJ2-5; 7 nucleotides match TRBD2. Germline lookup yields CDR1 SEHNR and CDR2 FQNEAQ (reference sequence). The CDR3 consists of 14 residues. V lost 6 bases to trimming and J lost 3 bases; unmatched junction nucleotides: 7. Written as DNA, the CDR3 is TGTGCCAGCAGTTCGGACGGGAGGAAAGAGACCCAGTACTTC. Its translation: CASSSDGRKETQYF.

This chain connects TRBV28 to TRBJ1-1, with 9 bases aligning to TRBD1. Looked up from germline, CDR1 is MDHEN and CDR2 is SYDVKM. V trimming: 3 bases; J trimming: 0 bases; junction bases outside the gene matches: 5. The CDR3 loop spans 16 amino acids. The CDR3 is CASSLGQGTMNTEAFF. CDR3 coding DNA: TGTGCCAGCAGTTTGGGACAGGGAACCATGAACACTGAAGCTTTCTTT.

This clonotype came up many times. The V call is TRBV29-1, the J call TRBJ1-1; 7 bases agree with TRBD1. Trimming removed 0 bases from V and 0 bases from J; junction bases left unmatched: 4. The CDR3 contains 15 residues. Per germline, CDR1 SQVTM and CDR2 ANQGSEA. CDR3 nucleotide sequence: TGCAGCGTTGAAGACTTGACAGGGATGAACACTGAAGCTTTCTTT. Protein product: CSVEDLTGMNTEAFF. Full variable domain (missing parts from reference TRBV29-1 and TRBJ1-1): SAVISQKPSRDICQRGTSLTIQCQVDSQVTMMFWYRQQPGQSLTLIATANQGSEATYESGFVIDKFPISRPNLTFSTLTVSNMSPEDSSIYLCSVEDLTGMNTEAFFGQGTRLTVV.

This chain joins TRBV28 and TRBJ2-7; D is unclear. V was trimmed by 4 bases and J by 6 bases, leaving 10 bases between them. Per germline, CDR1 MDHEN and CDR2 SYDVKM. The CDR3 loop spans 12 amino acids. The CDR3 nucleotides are TGTGCCAGCAGTTCCGTCGGAGTCGAGCAGTACTTC. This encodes CASSSVGVEQYF. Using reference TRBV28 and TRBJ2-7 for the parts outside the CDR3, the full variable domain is DVKVTQSSRYLVKRTGEKVFLECVQDMDHENMFWYRQDPGLGLRLIYFSYDVKMKEKGDIPEGYSVSREKKERFSLILESASTNQTSMYLCASSSVGVEQYFGPGTRLTVT.

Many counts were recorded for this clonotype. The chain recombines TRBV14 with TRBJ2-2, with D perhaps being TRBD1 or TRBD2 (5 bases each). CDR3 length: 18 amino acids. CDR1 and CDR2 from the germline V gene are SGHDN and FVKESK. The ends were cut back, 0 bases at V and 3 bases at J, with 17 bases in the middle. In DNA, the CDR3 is TGTGCCAGCAGCCAAGATAATGTTGAGCTGGGGGACACCGGGGAGCTGTTTTTT. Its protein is CASSQDNVELGDTGELFF.

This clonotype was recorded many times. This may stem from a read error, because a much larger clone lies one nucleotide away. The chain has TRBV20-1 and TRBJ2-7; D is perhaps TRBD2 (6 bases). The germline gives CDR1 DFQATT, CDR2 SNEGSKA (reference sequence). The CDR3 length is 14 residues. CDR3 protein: CSARDRDSFGEQCF. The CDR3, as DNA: TGCAGTGCTAGAGACCGGGACTCCTTCGGGGAGCAGTGCTTC.

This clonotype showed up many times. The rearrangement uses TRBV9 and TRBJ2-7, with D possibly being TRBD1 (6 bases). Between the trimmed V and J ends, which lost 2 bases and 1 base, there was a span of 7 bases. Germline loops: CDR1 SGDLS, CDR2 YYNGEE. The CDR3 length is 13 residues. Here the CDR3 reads CASSVDSSYEQYF. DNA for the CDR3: TGTGCCAGCAGCGTGGACAGTTCCTACGAGCAGTACTTC.

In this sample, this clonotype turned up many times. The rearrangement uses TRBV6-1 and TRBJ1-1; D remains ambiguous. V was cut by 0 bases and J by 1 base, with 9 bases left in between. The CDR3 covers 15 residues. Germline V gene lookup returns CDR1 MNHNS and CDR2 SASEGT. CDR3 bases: TGTGCCAGCAGTGAAGCGAGCGGCGGGAACACTGAAGCTTTCTTT. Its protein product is CASSEASGGNTEAFF.

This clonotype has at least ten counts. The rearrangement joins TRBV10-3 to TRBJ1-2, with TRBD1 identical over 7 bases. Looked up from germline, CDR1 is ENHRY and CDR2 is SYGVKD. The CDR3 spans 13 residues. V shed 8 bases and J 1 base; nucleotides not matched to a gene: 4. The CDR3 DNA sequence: TGTGCCATCGGGGACAGCCTTAACTATGGCTACACCTTC. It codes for CAIGDSLNYGYTF.

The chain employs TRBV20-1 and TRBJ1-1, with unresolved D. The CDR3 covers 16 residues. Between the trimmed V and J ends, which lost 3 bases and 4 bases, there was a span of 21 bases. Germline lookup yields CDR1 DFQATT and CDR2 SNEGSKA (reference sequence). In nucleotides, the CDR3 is TGCAGTGCTAGGTCCCTTCGGCGGGGAGGCGGCACTGAAGCTTTCTTT. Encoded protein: CSARSLRRGGGTEAFF.

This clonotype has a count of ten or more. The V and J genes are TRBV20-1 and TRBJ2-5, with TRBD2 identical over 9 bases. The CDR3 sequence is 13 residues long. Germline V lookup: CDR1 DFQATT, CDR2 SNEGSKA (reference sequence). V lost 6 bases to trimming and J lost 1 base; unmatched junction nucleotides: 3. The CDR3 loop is CSAVTSGQETQYF. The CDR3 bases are TGCAGTGCGGTGACTAGCGGCCAAGAGACCCAGTACTTC.

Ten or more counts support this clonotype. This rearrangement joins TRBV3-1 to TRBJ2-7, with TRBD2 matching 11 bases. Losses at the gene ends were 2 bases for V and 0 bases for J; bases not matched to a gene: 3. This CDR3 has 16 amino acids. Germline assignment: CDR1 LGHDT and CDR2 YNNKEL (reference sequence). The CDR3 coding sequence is TGTGCCAGCAGCCAACCTAGCGGGAGGAACTCCTACGAGCAGTACTTC. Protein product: CASSQPSGRNSYEQYF.